This T cell receptor (beta chain) is from a study of post-analysis software for immune sequencing data. Study context: Included courses were relapsing-remitting and secondary progressive multiple sclerosis; progressive-relapsing multiple sclerosis was also included. Study-wide results and caveats: Same-batch samples co-clustered strongly by F measure. Compared against controls, patients with multiple sclerosis displayed significantly lower normalized Chao1 diversity. Patients carried roughly 5 TRBV segments more frequently than controls did, and TRBV5-6, TRBV5-1 and TRBV20-1 were among them.

Researchers reported that TCR beta cDNA libraries carried unique molecular identifiers. Yield was some 540,000 cDNA molecules from roughly 0.93 to 9.6 million T cells. MiXCR was run by TCRdb on the PCR reads, yielding one entry per CDR3 protein. The table records a few hundred thousand distinct CDR3 sequences, about a third of them present only once. This CDR3 comprises 16 residues. Germline assignment: CDR1 SEHNR and CDR2 FQNEAQ (reference sequence). V gave up 0 bases and J gave up 2 bases; unmatched junction bases: 5. This clonotype was picked up a small number of times. The antigen is not known. Sample: blood. The sequence was obtained from a girl younger than 18 with multiple sclerosis. V is TRBV7-9 and J is TRBJ2-5; TRBD1 matches 8 bases. The CDR3 loop reads CASSLALTGDQETQYF. The DNA of the CDR3 is TGTGCCAGCAGCTTAGCGTTGACAGGGGATCAAGAGACCCAGTACTTC.